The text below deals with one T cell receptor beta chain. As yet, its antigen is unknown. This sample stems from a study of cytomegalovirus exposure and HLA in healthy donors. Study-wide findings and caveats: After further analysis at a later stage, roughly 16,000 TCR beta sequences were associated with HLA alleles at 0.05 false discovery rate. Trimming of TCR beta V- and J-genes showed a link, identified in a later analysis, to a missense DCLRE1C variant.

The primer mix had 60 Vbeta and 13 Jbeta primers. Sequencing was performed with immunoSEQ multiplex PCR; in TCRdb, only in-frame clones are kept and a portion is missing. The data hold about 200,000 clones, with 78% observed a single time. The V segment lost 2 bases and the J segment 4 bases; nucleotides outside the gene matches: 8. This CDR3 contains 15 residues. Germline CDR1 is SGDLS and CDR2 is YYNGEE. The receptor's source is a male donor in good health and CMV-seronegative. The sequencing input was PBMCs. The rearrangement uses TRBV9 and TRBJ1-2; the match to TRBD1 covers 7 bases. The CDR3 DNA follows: TGTGCCAGCAGCGTTTCACGACAGGGTGGCTATGGCTACACCTTC. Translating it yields CASSVSRQGGYGYTF.